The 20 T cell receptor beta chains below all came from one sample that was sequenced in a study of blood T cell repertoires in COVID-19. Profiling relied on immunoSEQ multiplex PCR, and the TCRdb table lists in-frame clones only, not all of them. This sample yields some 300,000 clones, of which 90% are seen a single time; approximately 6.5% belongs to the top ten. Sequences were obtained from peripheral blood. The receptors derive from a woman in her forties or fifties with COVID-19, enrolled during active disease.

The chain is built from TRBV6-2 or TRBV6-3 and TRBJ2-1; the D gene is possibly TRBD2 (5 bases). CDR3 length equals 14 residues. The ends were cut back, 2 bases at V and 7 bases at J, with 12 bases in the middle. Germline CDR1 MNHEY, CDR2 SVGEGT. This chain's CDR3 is CASSYGPSPNEQFF. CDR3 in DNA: TGTGCCAGCAGTTACGGTCCTAGCCCGAATGAGCAGTTCTTC.

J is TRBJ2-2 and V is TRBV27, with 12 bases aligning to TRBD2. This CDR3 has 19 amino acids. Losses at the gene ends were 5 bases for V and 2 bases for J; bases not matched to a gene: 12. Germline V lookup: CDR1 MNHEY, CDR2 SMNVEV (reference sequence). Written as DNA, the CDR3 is TGTGCCAGCAGTCCAACGCACAACGGACTAGCGGGAAACACCGGGGAGCTGTTTTTT. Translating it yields CASSPTHNGLAGNTGELFF.

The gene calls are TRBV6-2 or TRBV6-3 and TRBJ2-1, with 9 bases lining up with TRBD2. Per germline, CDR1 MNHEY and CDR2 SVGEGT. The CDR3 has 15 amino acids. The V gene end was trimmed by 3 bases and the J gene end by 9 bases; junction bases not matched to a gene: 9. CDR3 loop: CASSYLAGSLSEQFF. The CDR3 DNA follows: TGTGCCAGCAGTTATCTAGCGGGGAGCTTGAGTGAGCAGTTCTTC.

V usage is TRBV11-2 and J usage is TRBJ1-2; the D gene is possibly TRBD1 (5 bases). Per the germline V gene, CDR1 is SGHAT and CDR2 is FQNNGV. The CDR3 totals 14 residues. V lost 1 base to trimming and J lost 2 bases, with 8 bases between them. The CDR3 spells CASSLGAGNYGYTF. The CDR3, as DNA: TGTGCCAGCAGCTTAGGGGCAGGGAACTATGGCTACACCTTC.

DNA for the CDR3: TGCGCCAGCAGCTTGACAGGGCCCGGGGAGCTGTTTTTT. The encoded protein is CASSLTGPGELFF. The chain carries TRBV5-1 and TRBJ2-2; D might be TRBD1 (6 bases). CDR1 SGHRS and CDR2 YFSETQ come from the germline V gene. With 1 base removed from V and 6 bases from J, the gap between germline ends came to 7 bases. The CDR3 spans 13 residues.

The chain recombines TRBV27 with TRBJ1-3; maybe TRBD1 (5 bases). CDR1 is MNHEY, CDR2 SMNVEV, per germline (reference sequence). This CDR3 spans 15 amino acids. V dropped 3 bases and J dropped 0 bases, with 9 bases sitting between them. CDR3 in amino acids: CASSFQGGSGNTIYF. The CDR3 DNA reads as TGTGCCAGCAGTTTTCAGGGCGGCTCTGGAAACACCATATATTTT.

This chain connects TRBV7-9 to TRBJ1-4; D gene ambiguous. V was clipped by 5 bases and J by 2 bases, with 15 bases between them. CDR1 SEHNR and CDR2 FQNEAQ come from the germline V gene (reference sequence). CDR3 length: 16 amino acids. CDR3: CASSSPRSGTNEKLFF. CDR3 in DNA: TGTGCCAGCAGCAGCCCCCGATCAGGCACTAATGAAAAACTGTTTTTT.

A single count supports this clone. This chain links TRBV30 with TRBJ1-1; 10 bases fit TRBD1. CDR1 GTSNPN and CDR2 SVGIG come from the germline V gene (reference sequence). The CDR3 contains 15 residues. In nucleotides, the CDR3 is TGTGCTTCCTTGGGACAGGGGACATGGAACACTGAAGCTTTCTTT. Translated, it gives CASLGQGTWNTEAFF. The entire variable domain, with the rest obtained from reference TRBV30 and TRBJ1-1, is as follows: SQTIHQWPATLVQPVGSPLSLECTVEGTSNPNLYWYRQAAGRGLQLLFYSVGIGQISSEVPQNLSASRPQDRQFILSSKKLLLSDSGFYLCASLGQGTWNTEAFFGQGTRLTVV.

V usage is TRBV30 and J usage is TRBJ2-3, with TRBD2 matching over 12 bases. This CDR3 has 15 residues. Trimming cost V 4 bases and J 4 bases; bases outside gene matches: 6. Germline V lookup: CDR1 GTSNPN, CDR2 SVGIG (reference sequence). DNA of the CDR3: TGTGCCTGGAAGGATCTAGCGGGAGGGCCAGATACGCAGTATTTT. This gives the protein CAWKDLAGGPDTQYF.

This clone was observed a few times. The CDR3 here is CASSPLTRSDNEQFF. The CDR3 DNA follows: TGTGCCAGCAGCCCTCTAACGAGGAGTGACAATGAGCAGTTCTTC. The chain recombines TRBV7-8 with TRBJ2-1; D remains ambiguous. V was cut by 5 bases and J by 5 bases, with 16 bases left in between. Germline assignment: CDR1 SGHVS and CDR2 FQNEAQ. This CDR3 comprises 15 residues.

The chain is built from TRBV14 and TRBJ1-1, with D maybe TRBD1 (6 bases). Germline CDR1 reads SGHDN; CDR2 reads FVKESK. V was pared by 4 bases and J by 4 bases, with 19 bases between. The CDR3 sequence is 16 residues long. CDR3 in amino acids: CASSRRQAGGLTEAFF. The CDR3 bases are TGTGCCAGCAGCCGACGACAGGCGGGAGGACTCACTGAAGCTTTCTTT. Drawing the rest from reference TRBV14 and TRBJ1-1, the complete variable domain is EAGVTQFPSHSVIEKGQTVTLRCDPISGHDNLYWYRRVMGKEIKFLLHFVKESKQDESGMPNNRFLAERTGGTYSTLKVQPAELEDSGVYFCASSRRQAGGLTEAFFGQGTRLTVV.

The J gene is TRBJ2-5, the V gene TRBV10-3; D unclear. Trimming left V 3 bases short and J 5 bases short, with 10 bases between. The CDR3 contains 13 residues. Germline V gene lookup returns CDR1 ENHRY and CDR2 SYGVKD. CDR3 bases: TGTGCCATCAGTGAAAGGATCGGGGAGACCCAGTACTTC. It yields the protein CAISERIGETQYF.

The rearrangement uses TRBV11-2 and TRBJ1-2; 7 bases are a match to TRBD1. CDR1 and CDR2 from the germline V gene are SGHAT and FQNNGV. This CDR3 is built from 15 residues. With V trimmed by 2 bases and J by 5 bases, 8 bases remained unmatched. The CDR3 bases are TGTGCCAGCAGCTTATTAGGACAGGCCCATTATGGCTACACCTTC. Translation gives CASSLLGQAHYGYTF. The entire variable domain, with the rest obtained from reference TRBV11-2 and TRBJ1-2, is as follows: EAGVAQSPRYKIIEKRQSVAFWCNPISGHATLYWYQQILGQGPKLLIQFQNNGVVDDSQLPKDRFSAERLKGVDSTLKIQPAKLEDSAVYLCASSLLGQAHYGYTFGSGTRLTVV.

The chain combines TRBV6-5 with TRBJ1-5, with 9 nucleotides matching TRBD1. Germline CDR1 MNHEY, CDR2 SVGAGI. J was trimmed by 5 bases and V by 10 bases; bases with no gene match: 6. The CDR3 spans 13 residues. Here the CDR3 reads CATQGTGHQPQHF. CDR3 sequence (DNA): TGTGCCACCCAAGGGACAGGGCATCAGCCCCAGCATTTT.

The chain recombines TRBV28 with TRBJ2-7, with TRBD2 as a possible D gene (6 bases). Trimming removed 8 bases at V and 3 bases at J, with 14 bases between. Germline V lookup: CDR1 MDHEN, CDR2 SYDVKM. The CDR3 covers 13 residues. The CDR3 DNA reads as TGTGCCAGCGGGAGAGGAGGGAACTACGAGCAGTACTTC. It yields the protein CASGRGGNYEQYF.

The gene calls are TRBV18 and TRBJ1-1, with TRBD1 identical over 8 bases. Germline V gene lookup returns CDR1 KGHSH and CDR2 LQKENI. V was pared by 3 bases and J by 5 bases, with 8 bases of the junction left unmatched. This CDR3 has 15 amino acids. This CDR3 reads CASSPRTGLGTEAFF. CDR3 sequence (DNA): TGTGCCAGCTCACCTAGGACAGGGTTGGGGACTGAAGCTTTCTTT.

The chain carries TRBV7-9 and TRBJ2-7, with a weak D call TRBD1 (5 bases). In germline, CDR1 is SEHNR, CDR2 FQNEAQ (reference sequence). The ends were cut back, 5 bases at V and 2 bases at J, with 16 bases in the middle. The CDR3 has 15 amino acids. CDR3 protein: CASSKTQGNPYEQYF. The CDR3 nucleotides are TGTGCCAGCAGCAAGACCCAGGGTAACCCCTACGAGCAGTACTTC.

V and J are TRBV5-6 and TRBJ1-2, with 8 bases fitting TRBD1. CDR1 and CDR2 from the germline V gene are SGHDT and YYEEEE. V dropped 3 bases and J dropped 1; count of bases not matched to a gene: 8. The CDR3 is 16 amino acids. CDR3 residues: CASSWGTGPNNYGYTF. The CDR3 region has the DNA TGTGCCAGCAGCTGGGGGACAGGCCCAAATAACTATGGCTACACCTTC.

CDR3 in amino acids: CASSLWTSGSGEQFF. The CDR3 DNA reads TGTGCCAGCAGCTTATGGACTAGCGGGAGTGGTGAGCAGTTCTTC. The chain joins TRBV7-9 to TRBJ2-1, with TRBD2 identical over 13 bases. V shed 2 bases, J shed 9 bases, and the junction held 4 bases outside the gene matches. The CDR3 is made up of 15 amino acids. From germline, CDR1 is SEHNR and CDR2 FQNEAQ (reference sequence).

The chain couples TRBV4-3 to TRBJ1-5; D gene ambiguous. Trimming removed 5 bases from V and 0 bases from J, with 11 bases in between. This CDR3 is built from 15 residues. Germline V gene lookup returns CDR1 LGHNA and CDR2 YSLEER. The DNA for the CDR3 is TGCGCCAGCAGCGTCGGGGTCGGTAGCAATCAGCCCCAGCATTTT. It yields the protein CASSVGVGSNQPQHF.